This T cell receptor beta chain was captured by sequencing in a study of blood T cell repertoires in COVID-19. Study context: T cells, B-cell-depleted T cells, or PBMCs supplied cDNA or gDNA.

In the original analysis: Using reference gene primer amplification, nucleated cell counts were estimated. Only in-frame clones appear in the TCRdb table, and some are missing; sequencing was by immunoSEQ multiplex PCR. From that table come the V and J calls and clone size; the DNA was used to work out D and trimming. This repertoire shows under 250,000 clones, approximately 88% found once; its top ten account for 27%. The CDR3 runs 16 residues. Per germline, CDR1 MNHNY and CDR2 SVGAGI (reference sequence). The ends lost 2 bases at V and 1 base at J; junction bases unmatched: 5. The source material was peripheral blood. V gene TRBV6-6 combines with J gene TRBJ1-5, with TRBD1 identical over 7 bases. The source is a man aged 40-50 years with acute or convalescent COVID-19. The CDR3 is CASSYAGTVSNQPQHF. For the CDR3, the DNA is TGTGCCAGCAGTTACGCCGGGACAGTGAGCAATCAGCCCCAGCATTTT.